This passage covers 16 T cell receptor beta chains from one sample sequenced in a study of blood T cell repertoires in COVID-19. Using immunoSEQ multiplex PCR, the repertoire was profiled, and TCRdb retains in-frame clones only, with some absent. The table has about 120,000 clones, around nine tenths seen once. Sequenced input: peripheral blood. All receptors derive from a woman over 75 with acute or convalescent COVID-19.

The chain combines TRBV2 with TRBJ1-2, with 10 nucleotides matching TRBD1. With 2 bases clipped from V and 7 bases from J, the junction kept 4 bases outside the gene matches. The CDR3 has 14 amino acids. CDR1 is SNHLY, CDR2 FYNNEI, per germline. The chain's CDR3 is CASSETRDRGGYTF. The DNA of the CDR3 is TGTGCCAGCAGTGAAACCCGGGACAGGGGTGGCTACACCTTC.

The chain uses TRBV5-1 and TRBJ1-2; D is undetermined. There are 11 residues in the CDR3. Trimming left V 9 bases short and J 5 bases short, with 11 bases between. Looked up from germline, CDR1 is SGHRS and CDR2 is YFSETQ. The CDR3 here is CATPSEYGYTF. CDR3 nucleotides: TGCGCCACCCCAAGCGAATATGGCTACACCTTC.

The chain employs TRBV25-1 and TRBJ2-7; tentative D call: TRBD1 (5 bases). This CDR3 is 16 amino acids long. From germline, CDR1 is MGHDK and CDR2 SYGVNS. V lost 0 bases to trimming and J lost 5 bases, with 17 bases between them. Here the CDR3 DNA reads TGTGCCAGCAGTGAATATACGTCAGGGTCTCGGGACGAGCAGTACTTC. Translating it yields CASSEYTSGSRDEQYF.

The CDR3 coding sequence is TGCGCCAGCAGCTTGCCGCCGGGGCTAGCGACCGGGGAGCTGTTTTTT. It encodes CASSLPPGLATGELFF. V gene TRBV5-1 combines with J gene TRBJ2-2; possible D gene TRBD2, 6 bases. CDR1 and CDR2 (germline): SGHRS, YFSETQ. Trimming shortened V by 1 base and J by 5 bases, and 15 bases separated the two germline ends. CDR3 size: 16 residues. The whole variable domain, filled in from reference TRBV5-1 and TRBJ2-2, reads KAGVTQTPRYLIKTRGQQVTLSCSPISGHRSVSWYQQTPGQGLQFLFEYFSETQRNKGNFPGRFSGRQFSNSRSEMNVSTLELGDSALYLCASSLPPGLATGELFFGEGSRLTVL.

The chain carries TRBV5-4 and TRBJ2-1, with TRBD1 matching 7 bases. Germline lookup yields CDR1 SGHNT and CDR2 YYREEE (reference sequence). The V and J ends lost 4 bases and 6 bases, in that order; junction bases with no gene match: 10. This CDR3 spans 15 amino acids. For the CDR3, the DNA is TGTGCCAGCAGCATCCGACAGGGAAAGGTCAATGAGCAGTTCTTC. It yields the protein CASSIRQGKVNEQFF.

The V gene is TRBV5-4, the J gene TRBJ1-1; a possible D gene is TRBD1 (5 bases). The CDR3 covers 12 residues. Looked up from germline, CDR1 is SGHNT and CDR2 is YYREEE (reference sequence). V was shortened by 0 bases and J by 5 bases, with 5 bases between the two germline ends. CDR3 in amino acids: CASSLGQTEAFF. The DNA for the CDR3 is TGTGCCAGCAGCTTGGGACAGACTGAAGCTTTCTTT.

The V call is TRBV11-2, the J call TRBJ1-1; D is uncertain. The CDR3 sequence is 12 residues long. With 3 bases removed from V and 4 bases from J, the gap between germline ends came to 6 bases. Germline V gives CDR1 SGHAT, CDR2 FQNNGV. CDR3 sequence reads: CASSLLSTEAFF. The CDR3 coding sequence is TGTGCCAGCAGCTTGCTGAGCACTGAAGCTTTCTTT.

The chain uses TRBV9 and TRBJ2-1, with 10 positions matching TRBD1. Germline CDR1 and CDR2: SGDLS and YYNGEE. The CDR3 length is 15 residues. V gave up 4 bases and J gave up 7 bases; unmatched junction bases: 8. CDR3 coding DNA: TGTGCCAGCAGCTCCCGGGGGGACAGGGGAAATGAGCAGTTCTTC. As protein: CASSSRGDRGNEQFF.

The CDR3 coding sequence is TGCGCCAGCAGCTCGAAATCCGGGACAACGACCCAGTACTTC. Residues: CASSSKSGTTTQYF. V is TRBV5-1 and J is TRBJ2-5, with TRBD1 as a possible D gene (6 bases). Trimming pared 3 bases from V and 7 bases from J, leaving 16 bases between. Germline V gives CDR1 SGHRS, CDR2 YFSETQ. CDR3 length: 14 amino acids.

V and J are TRBV18 and TRBJ1-4; 11 positions match TRBD1. The CDR3 runs to 14 residues. Looked up from germline, CDR1 is KGHSH and CDR2 is LQKENI. The V and J ends lost 5 bases and 7 bases, in that order; junction bases with no gene match: 3. The DNA for the CDR3 is TGTGCCAGCTCAGCCGGGACAGGGGGTGAAAAACTGTTTTTT. It translates to CASSAGTGGEKLFF. Full variable domain (missing parts from reference TRBV18 and TRBJ1-4): NAGVMQNPRHLVRRRGQEARLRCSPMKGHSHVYWYRQLPEEGLKFMVYLQKENIIDESGMPKERFSAEFPKEGPSILRIQQVVRGDSAAYFCASSAGTGGEKLFFGSGTQLSVL.

This rearrangement joins TRBV5-1 to TRBJ1-1, with a tentative D call TRBD1 (6 bases). CDR1 is SGHRS, CDR2 YFSETQ, per germline. The V and J ends lost 2 bases and 4 bases respectively, with 18 bases between them. The length of the CDR3 is 16 residues. In nucleotides, the CDR3 is TGCGCCAGCAGCTTAGATCCCGTGAGACAGGCCACTGAAGCTTTCTTT. Encoded protein: CASSLDPVRQATEAFF.

The rearrangement links TRBV3-1 (or the pseudogene TRBV3-2) to TRBJ2-1; weak D call: TRBD2 (6 bases). Trimming removed 4 bases at V and 0 bases at J, with 16 bases between. Germline V gene lookup returns CDR1 LGHDT and CDR2 YNNKEL (reference sequence). The CDR3 covers 17 residues. This CDR3 reads CASSPLLAPSSYNEQFF. CDR3 sequence (DNA): TGTGCCAGCAGCCCTCTACTAGCACCGAGCTCCTACAATGAGCAGTTCTTC.

This clone was seen only a few times. The rearrangement joins TRBV6-2 or TRBV6-3 to TRBJ1-5, with TRBD1 as a possible D gene (5 bases). This CDR3 contains 14 residues. Trimming stripped 5 bases from V and 6 bases from J, with 14 bases between. CDR1 and CDR2 (germline): MNHEY, SVGEGT. In DNA, the CDR3 is TGTGCCAGCAGTAACGGGGAGGGGACTCAGCCCCAGCATTTT. This encodes CASSNGEGTQPQHF.

The chain is built from TRBV2 and TRBJ2-7; 9 bases are shared with TRBD1. With V trimmed by 1 base and J by 2 bases, 12 bases remained unmatched. Germline lookup yields CDR1 SNHLY and CDR2 FYNNEI. The CDR3 contains 18 residues. The CDR3 protein is CASSEVFFEDRGAYEQYF. The CDR3 DNA is TGTGCCAGCAGTGAAGTGTTTTTCGAGGACAGGGGCGCCTACGAGCAGTACTTC.

The V and J genes are TRBV19 and TRBJ2-1; 8 bases are a match to TRBD2. CDR1 is LNHDA and CDR2 is SQIVND in the germline V gene (reference sequence). CDR3 size: 16 residues. Trimming at V came to 5 bases and at J to 3 bases, leaving 9 bases not matched to a gene. The CDR3, as DNA: TGTGCCAGTAGTTTAATAGCGGGGACTTTCTACAATGAGCAGTTCTTC. Translated, it gives CASSLIAGTFYNEQFF.

The DNA for the CDR3 is TGTGCCACCAGTGATTTTGGGCAGGGTAAGGTCGATGAGCAGTTCTTC. Protein product: CATSDFGQGKVDEQFF. The genes are TRBV24-1 and TRBJ2-1; D may be TRBD1 (5 bases). This CDR3 comprises 16 residues. The germline CDR1 and CDR2 sequences are KGHDR and SFDVKD. Trimming shortened V by 1 base and J by 8 bases, and 17 bases separated the two germline ends.